These 24 T cell receptor beta chains came from one sample sequenced in a study of CD8 T cells in Susac syndrome (dated by TCRdb to the late 2010s). The library relied on the immunoSEQ multiplex PCR assay. RNA was extracted using the RNeasy kit, and about 0.45 to 1 ug of the RNA was reverse transcribed with random hexamers. TCRdb's own reprocessing of the public reads used fastp at Q25 and MiXCR and kept productive beta chains. Every entry covers one CDR3 protein and lists the most common genes and DNA from its rows. The sample table contains about 53,000 distinct CDR3 sequences; only one count was recorded for 85% to 95% of them. The ten largest clonotypes hold 0.75% of the sample. The sequenced material came from CD8+ T cells from PBMCs. These TCRs come from a human donor with Susac syndrome.

The rearrangement uses TRBV19 and TRBJ1-6, with a possible D match to TRBD1 (5 bases). The CDR3 contains 14 residues. Germline V gives CDR1 LNHDA, CDR2 SQIVND (reference sequence). CDR3 region: CATQEAGWDSPLHF. The CDR3 nucleotides read TGTGCGACGCAAGAGGCAGGGTGGGATTCACCCCTCCACTTT.

V usage is TRBV6-1 and J usage is TRBJ2-5; TRBD1 aligns across 9 bases. This CDR3 region has 17 residues. V gave up 6 bases and J gave up 2 bases; unmatched junction bases: 13. Germline V gene data show CDR1 as MNHNS and CDR2 as SASEGT. CDR3 in DNA: TGTGCCAGCAGATCTTTCCCCGGGACAGGGCGACAAGAGACCCAGTACTTC. Its translation: CASRSFPGTGRQETQYF.

The rearrangement uses TRBV19 and TRBJ1-1; 8 bases match TRBD1. Looked up from germline, CDR1 is LNHDA and CDR2 is SQIVND (reference sequence). The CDR3 loop spans 14 amino acids. V lost 3 bases, J lost 7 bases, and 7 bases stayed unmatched. CDR3 in DNA: TGTGCCAGTAGTATCGGGACAGGACAACGTGAAGCTTTCTTT. The encoded protein is CASSIGTGQREAFF. Variable domain in full (rest from reference TRBV19 and TRBJ1-1): DGGITQSPKYLFRKEGQNVTLSCEQNLNHDAMYWYRQDPGQGLRLIYYSQIVNDFQKGDIAEGYSVSREKKESFPLTVTSAQKNPTAFYLCASSIGTGQREAFFGQGTRLTVV.

The chain employs TRBV6-2 or TRBV6-3 and TRBJ1-1; 8 positions agree with TRBD1. The J segment lost 0 bases and the V segment lost 5 bases, leaving 8 bases of the junction unmatched. The CDR3 contains 16 residues. CDR1 is MNHEY, CDR2 SVGEGT, per germline. CDR3 in DNA: TGTGCCAGCAGTCCGACGGACAGGGCAGTGAACACTGAAGCTTTCTTT. Translation: CASSPTDRAVNTEAFF.

V usage is TRBV15 and J usage is TRBJ2-1; D unresolved. V dropped 1 base and J dropped 8 bases, with 3 bases sitting between them. The CDR3 consists of 11 residues. From germline, CDR1 is LNHNV and CDR2 YYDKDF (reference sequence). The CDR3 DNA is TGTGCCACCAGCAGAGGTGATGAGCAGTTCTTC. The encoded protein is CATSRGDEQFF.

The chain links TRBV5-1 to TRBJ2-7, with 10 nucleotides matching TRBD1. There are 14 residues in the CDR3. Trimming took 4 bases from V and 7 from J; bases not matched to a gene: 8. CDR1 and CDR2 (germline): SGHRS, YFSETQ. The CDR3 coding sequence is TGCGCCAGCAGCCCGACAGGGGGCAGAGGAGAGCAGTACTTC. Translated: CASSPTGGRGEQYF.

The chain has TRBV28 and TRBJ2-5, with D maybe TRBD2 (6 bases). The CDR3 consists of 15 residues. Trimming pared 1 base from V and 5 bases from J, leaving 14 bases between. CDR1 MDHEN and CDR2 SYDVKM come from the germline V gene. The CDR3 coding sequence is TGTGCCAGCAGTTTATTGGGGGGTAGCTTGGAGACCCAGTACTTC. It translates to CASSLLGGSLETQYF.

This clonotype was picked up one time. The rearrangement uses TRBV7-9 and TRBJ2-6; 7 bases align to TRBD1. Germline CDR1 is SEHNR and CDR2 is FQNEAQ (reference sequence). V was clipped by 2 bases and J by 3 bases; unmatched bases: 4. This CDR3 contains 16 residues. In DNA form, the CDR3 reads TGTGCCAGCAGCTTAACAGGGGTCGGTGGGGCCAACGTCCTGACTTTC. Residues: CASSLTGVGGANVLTF.

This rearrangement joins TRBV7-9 to TRBJ2-7, with D possibly being TRBD1 (6 bases). V was shortened by 5 bases and J by 3 bases, with 29 bases between the two germline ends. CDR3 length equals 19 residues. CDR1 and CDR2 (germline): SEHNR, FQNEAQ (reference sequence). CDR3 in DNA: TGTGCCAGCAGCAACGCGAGACGCGATCCGGGACATCGAGACTACGAGCAGTACTTC. It codes for CASSNARRDPGHRDYEQYF.

The CDR3 sequence is CASSQASGGASIEQFF. As DNA, the CDR3 is TGTGCCAGCAGCCAAGCTAGCGGGGGGGCTTCCATTGAGCAGTTCTTC. The chain has TRBV4-2 and TRBJ2-1, with 12 bases aligning to TRBD2. This CDR3 is 16 amino acids long. Germline V gives CDR1 LGHNA, CDR2 YNFKEQ. J gave up 9 bases and V 1 base, and 7 bases lay outside the gene matches.

The chain has TRBV15 and TRBJ2-3; D unresolved. Per the germline V gene, CDR1 is LNHNV and CDR2 is YYDKDF (reference sequence). This CDR3 has 13 amino acids. Trimming took 0 bases from V and 3 from J, leaving 4 bases between them. Here the CDR3 DNA reads TGTGCCACCAGCAGAGATCCAACAGATACGCAGTATTTT. Translation gives CATSRDPTDTQYF.

This clonotype is a singleton in its sample. The genes are TRBV13 and TRBJ1-3, with a tentative D call TRBD1 (5 bases). The germline V gene encodes CDR1 PRHDT and CDR2 FYEKMQ (reference sequence). V shed 3 bases and J shed 0 bases, with 6 bases lying between them. The CDR3 totals 14 residues. The CDR3 sequence is CASSFGGSGNTIYF. The CDR3, as DNA: TGTGCCAGCAGCTTCGGGGGCTCTGGAAACACCATATATTTT. The whole variable domain, remainder taken from reference TRBV13 and TRBJ1-3, is AAGVIQSPRHLIKEKRETATLKCYPIPRHDTVYWYQQGPGQDPQFLISFYEKMQSDKGSIPDRFSAQQFSDYHSELNMSSLELGDSALYFCASSFGGSGNTIYFGEGSWLTVV.

This chain joins TRBV18 and TRBJ1-2; no definite D call. Germline values: CDR1 KGHSH, CDR2 LQKENI. Deletions cut 1 base from V and 7 bases from J, with 13 bases between. CDR3 length equals 14 residues. In DNA, the CDR3 is TGTGCCAGCTCACCACAAATCCTGGAGGCTGGCTACACCTTC. Translation: CASSPQILEAGYTF.

In DNA, the CDR3 is TGTGCCAGCACCTTTAGGTCAACAGGGGGGTACGAGCAGTACTTC. Translating gives CASTFRSTGGYEQYF. This chain connects TRBV7-8 to TRBJ2-7, with TRBD1 matching 8 bases. CDR3 length: 15 residues. Germline V gene data show CDR1 as SGHVS and CDR2 as FQNEAQ. The V segment lost 7 bases and the J segment 4 bases; nucleotides outside the gene matches: 12.

CDR3 DNA: TGCAGTGTCAGACCCTATGGGGGCGCCACTGAAGCTTTCTTT. As protein: CSVRPYGGATEAFF. The V gene is TRBV20-1, the J gene TRBJ1-1; perhaps TRBD1 as D (6 bases). Germline V gene data show CDR1 as DFQATT and CDR2 as SNEGSKA (reference sequence). Trimming left V 7 bases short and J 4 bases short, with 19 bases between. This CDR3 comprises 14 residues.

The rearrangement uses TRBV7-3 and TRBJ2-1; 9 bases match TRBD2. V dropped 1 base and J dropped 7; count of bases not matched to a gene: 8. The CDR3 length is 16 residues. Germline V gene sequence: CDR1 SGHTA, CDR2 FQGTGA. The CDR3 region is CASSLNGGGAMNEQFF. The CDR3 nucleotides are TGTGCCAGCAGCTTAAATGGCGGGGGGGCAATGAATGAGCAGTTCTTC. The complete variable domain, with remaining parts taken from reference TRBV7-3 and TRBJ2-1, reads GAGVSQTPSNKVTEKGKYVELRCDPISGHTALYWYRQSLGQGPEFLIYFQGTGAADDSGLPNDRFFAVRPEGSVSTLKIQRTERGDSAVYLCASSLNGGGAMNEQFFGPGTRLTVL.

This sequence joins TRBV2 and TRBJ2-5; D is unclear. The CDR3 contains 14 residues. V was pared by 1 base and J by 1 base, with 7 bases between. Germline CDR1 reads SNHLY; CDR2 reads FYNNEI. The CDR3 protein is CASSEGSRQETQYF. For the CDR3, the DNA is TGTGCCAGCAGTGAAGGTAGTCGCCAAGAGACCCAGTACTTC.

J is TRBJ2-2 and V is TRBV9, with unresolved D. The CDR3 has 15 residues. The germline V and J ends were trimmed by 3 bases and 3 bases, with 12 bases remaining between them. Per the germline V gene, CDR1 is SGDLS and CDR2 is YYNGEE. Here the CDR3 DNA reads TGTGCCAGCAGCGCCTTACCTCGGGACACCGGGGAGCTGTTTTTT. Protein: CASSALPRDTGELFF.

The V and J genes are TRBV14 and TRBJ2-7; D ambiguous. The CDR3 totals 12 residues. V was pared by 1 base and J by 4 bases, with 5 bases between. The germline gives CDR1 SGHDN, CDR2 FVKESK. The CDR3 nucleotides read TGTGCCAGCAGCCAAGTAAGGTACGAGCAGTACTTC. It translates to CASSQVRYEQYF.

The chain's CDR3 is CASSYSDRFQETQYF. Here the CDR3 DNA reads TGTGCCAGCAGCTACTCAGACAGGTTCCAAGAGACCCAGTACTTC. V usage is TRBV7-6 and J usage is TRBJ2-5, with D tentatively TRBD1 (6 bases). Deletions cut 4 bases from V and 1 base from J, with 13 bases between. Germline V lookup: CDR1 SGHVS, CDR2 FNYEAQ. CDR3 length equals 15 residues. Full variable domain (missing parts from reference TRBV7-6 and TRBJ2-5): GAGVSQSPRYKVTKRGQDVALRCDPISGHVSLYWYRQALGQGPEFLTYFNYEAQQDKSGLPNDRFSAERPEGSISTLTIQRTEQRDSAMYRCASSYSDRFQETQYFGPGTRLLVL.

The chain recombines TRBV14 with TRBJ2-3; D uncertain. Germline CDR1 reads SGHDN; CDR2 reads FVKESK. V was trimmed by 0 bases and J by 4 bases, leaving 8 bases between them. The CDR3 contains 14 residues. CDR3 nucleotides: TGTGCCAGCAGCCAAGACGTGGTACCAGATACGCAGTATTTT. Residues: CASSQDVVPDTQYF.

The chain joins TRBV2 to TRBJ2-3; D is possibly TRBD2 (6 bases). This CDR3 spans 13 amino acids. Germline CDR1 SNHLY, CDR2 FYNNEI. The V end lost 7 bases, the J end lost 2 bases, and 10 bases lay between the germline ends. CDR3 bases: TGTGCCAGCACGGGGACTTACACAGATACGCAGTATTTT. Protein product: CASTGTYTDTQYF.

The chain employs TRBV7-8 and TRBJ2-3; TRBD2 matches 14 bases. The CDR3 length is 19 residues. The V segment lost 2 bases and the J segment 2 bases; nucleotides outside the gene matches: 9. Germline-derived CDR1 and CDR2 are SGHVS and FQNEAQ. CDR3 sequence (DNA): TGTGCCAGCAGCTTAATTTCGACTAGCGGGGGGGCTTTCACAGATACGCAGTATTTT. Protein product: CASSLISTSGGAFTDTQYF.

This rearrangement joins TRBV5-4 to TRBJ2-3, with 10 bases identical to TRBD2. The germline gives CDR1 SGHNT, CDR2 YYREEE (reference sequence). J gave up 6 bases and V 10 bases, and 17 bases lay outside the gene matches. CDR3 length: 16 amino acids. CDR3 residues: CAGSHEGLAGVDTQYF. Written as DNA, the CDR3 is TGTGCCGGGTCCCACGAAGGGCTAGCGGGGGTGGATACGCAGTATTTT.